This T cell receptor (beta chain) comes out of a study of neoadjuvant nivolumab and ipilimumab in lung cancer. Study results and caveats: Resected tumors had greater TCR richness and clonality than uninvolved lung. Only two of four nivolumab-treated tumors gained richness and clonality by surgery. Pathologic regression was not significantly tied to TCR clonality.

Comment on this clone: Antigen: not known.

Clones were sequenced by immunoSEQ multiplex PCR, and TCRdb holds only the in-frame ones, with some missing. The sample shows some 25,000 clones, around 83% of them seen only once. The CDR3 runs to 14 residues. With V trimmed by 6 bases and J by 2 bases, 5 bases remained unmatched. Germline V gene data show CDR1 as MNHEY and CDR2 as SMNVEV (reference sequence). The sample here was tumor tissue, taken after neoadjuvant nivolumab, alone or with ipilimumab, at or shortly before surgery. The source is an adult with non-small cell lung cancer. The chain joins TRBV27 to TRBJ1-2; 8 bases map to TRBD1. CDR3 bases: TGTGCCAGCAGAGGACAGGGAGCAAACTATGGCTACACCTTC. It is translated as CASRGQGANYGYTF.